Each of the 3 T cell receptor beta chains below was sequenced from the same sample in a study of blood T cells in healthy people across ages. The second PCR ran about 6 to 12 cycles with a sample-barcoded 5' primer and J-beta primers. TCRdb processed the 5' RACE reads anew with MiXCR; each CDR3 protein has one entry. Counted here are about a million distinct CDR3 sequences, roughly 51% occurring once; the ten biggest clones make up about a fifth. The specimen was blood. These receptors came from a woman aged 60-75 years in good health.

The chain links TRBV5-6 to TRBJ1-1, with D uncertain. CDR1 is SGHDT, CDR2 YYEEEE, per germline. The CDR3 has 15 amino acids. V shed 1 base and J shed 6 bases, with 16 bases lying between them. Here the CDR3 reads CASSLKIGPAAEAFF. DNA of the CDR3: TGTGCCAGCAGCTTGAAGATCGGGCCTGCCGCTGAAGCTTTCTTT. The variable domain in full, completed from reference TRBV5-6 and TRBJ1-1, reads DAGVTQSPTHLIKTRGQQVTLRCSPKSGHDTVSWYQQALGQGPQFIFQYYEEEERQRGNFPDRFSGHQFPNYSSELNVNALLLGDSALYLCASSLKIGPAAEAFFGQGTRLTVV.

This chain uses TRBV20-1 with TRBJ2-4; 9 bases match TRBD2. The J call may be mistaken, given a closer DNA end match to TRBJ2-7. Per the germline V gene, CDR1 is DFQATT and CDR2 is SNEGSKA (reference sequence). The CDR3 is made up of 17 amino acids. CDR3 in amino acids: CSARDGRLADSSYEQYF. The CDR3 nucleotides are TGCAGTGCTAGAGATGGAAGACTAGCGGATAGCTCCTACGAGCAGTACTTC.

CDR3 DNA sequence: TGCAGTGCTAGTGTGGACGTAGCCTCCTACAATGAGCAGTTCTTC. Amino acid sequence: CSASVDVASYNEQFF. The rearrangement joins TRBV20-1 to TRBJ2-1; D is undetermined. This CDR3 is 15 amino acids long. V lost 3 bases, J lost 0 bases, and 12 bases lay in between. Germline assignment: CDR1 DFQATT and CDR2 SNEGSKA (reference sequence).